This TCR beta chain came from a study of cytomegalovirus exposure and HLA in healthy donors. Study context: In an earlier analysis, around 100 million unique TCR beta sequences were found from 150 million to 200 million T cells. Under 85% of 300 to 450 genotyped donors fell in the Caucasian-associated ancestry cluster.

In the PCR, 60 Vbeta and 13 Jbeta primers were used. The data were produced by immunoSEQ multiplex PCR, yet TCRdb's version contains in-frame clones alone and is incomplete. The sample records more than 150,000 clones, approximately 82% being singletons. Study-wide results and limits: It was likely that a cluster of highly shared sequence variants was a sequencing artifact.

This clone appeared a few times. Its matching antigen is unknown. The sequence came from a woman aged 45-60 years in good health and CMV-seropositive. Source material: PBMCs.

The CDR3 DNA is TGTGCCAGCAGCTTAGGTAGCGGGGGGTCGCGTGAGCAGTTCTTC. Its translation is CASSLGSGGSREQFF. The V and J genes are TRBV11-2 and TRBJ2-1; 10 bases match TRBD2. Germline loops: CDR1 SGHAT, CDR2 FQNNGV. The V segment lost 1 base and the J segment 9 bases; nucleotides outside the gene matches: 6. The CDR3 has 15 amino acids.